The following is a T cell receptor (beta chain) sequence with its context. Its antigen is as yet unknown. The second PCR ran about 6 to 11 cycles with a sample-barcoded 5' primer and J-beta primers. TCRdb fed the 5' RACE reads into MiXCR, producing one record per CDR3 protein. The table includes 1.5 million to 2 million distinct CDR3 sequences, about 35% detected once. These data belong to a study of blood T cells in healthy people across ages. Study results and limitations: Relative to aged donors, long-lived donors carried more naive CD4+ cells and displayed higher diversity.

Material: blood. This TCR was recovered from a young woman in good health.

In nucleotides, the CDR3 is TGTGCCAGCAGTCCCAGTCGAGCGGACACAGATACGCAGTATTTT. Protein product: CASSPSRADTDTQYF. The V call is TRBV6-2 or TRBV6-3, the J call TRBJ2-3; D perhaps matches TRBD2 (5 bases). Trimming removed 5 bases at V and 2 bases at J, with 14 bases between. Germline values: CDR1 MNHEY, CDR2 SVGEGT. The length of the CDR3 is 15 residues.